This T cell receptor beta chain was recorded in a study of OX40 agonist ivuxolimab in advanced cancers. Study background: Patients undergoing dose escalation presented with hepatocellular carcinoma, melanoma, renal cell or head and neck cancer. The eligibility criteria allowed prior anti-PD-1, anti-PD-L1 or anti-CTLA-4 therapy, and roughly 39% had some.

Produced via immunoSEQ multiplex PCR; TCRdb's table is partial and in-frame only. The table lists some 58,000 clones, about 90% of them singletons. The CDR3 totals 13 residues. Per the germline V gene, CDR1 is MNHNS and CDR2 is SASEGT. The ends were cut back, 2 bases at V and 2 bases at J, with 6 bases in the middle. Samples of blood were obtained at baseline, on cycle 4 day 1, and on cycle 7 day 1. Details on this clone: The target antigen is unknown.

Study-level findings and limits: In general, CD8+ T cells held more expanded clones than CD4+ did, on average.

Source: CD4+ or CD8+ T cells sorted from blood, taken in a trial of the OX40 agonist ivuxolimab. The chain is built from TRBV6-1 and TRBJ2-5; possible D gene TRBD2, 5 bases. This sequence was found in an adult with an advanced solid tumor such as melanoma, head and neck, liver or kidney cancer. CDR3 amino acids: CASSETGQETQYF. In DNA form, the CDR3 reads TGTGCCAGCAGTGAAACGGGGCAAGAGACCCAGTACTTC.